These 14 T cell receptor beta chains were all obtained from the same sample, sequenced in a study of cytomegalovirus exposure and HLA in healthy donors. 13 Jbeta primers and 60 Vbeta primers were used for the PCR. Sequencing was performed with immunoSEQ multiplex PCR; in TCRdb, only in-frame clones are kept and a portion is missing. The data hold 150,000 or so clones, with about three quarters observed a single time. Source material: PBMCs. The receptors here all came from a male donor in good health and CMV-seronegative.

This clone was picked up a small number of times. The chain is built from TRBV6-5 and TRBJ2-5, with 10 bases that match TRBD2. Germline CDR1 is MNHEY and CDR2 is SVGAGI. V was clipped by 4 bases and J by 3 bases; unmatched bases: 8. The CDR3 runs 16 residues. The CDR3 region is CASSSQERGGKETQYF. In nucleotides, the CDR3 is TGTGCCAGCAGTTCCCAAGAGCGGGGGGGTAAAGAGACCCAGTACTTC.

J is TRBJ2-1 and V is TRBV7-9, with TRBD2 matching 9 bases. V gave up 2 bases and J gave up 7 bases; unmatched junction bases: 3. Germline V gene data show CDR1 as SEHNR and CDR2 as FQNEAQ (reference sequence). The CDR3 totals 14 residues. CDR3 sequence (DNA): TGTGCCAGCAGCTTATCACTAGCGGGTAATGAGCAGTTCTTC. Its protein is CASSLSLAGNEQFF.

The CDR3 protein is CASGGDSPLHF. DNA of the CDR3: TGTGCCAGTGGCGGGGATTCACCCCTCCACTTT. V is TRBV2 and J is TRBJ1-6, with D hard to call. This CDR3 has 11 residues. Trimming removed 9 bases at V and 8 bases at J, with 8 bases between. From germline, CDR1 is SNHLY and CDR2 FYNNEI.

The V gene is TRBV27, the J gene TRBJ2-7; weak D call: TRBD2 (5 bases). Trimming shortened V by 3 bases and J by 5 bases, and 8 bases separated the two germline ends. CDR1 and CDR2 from the germline V gene are MNHEY and SMNVEV (reference sequence). The CDR3 is 12 amino acids. The CDR3 DNA sequence: TGTGCCAGCAGTTTTGGAGCGGACGAGCAGTACTTC. Translated, it gives CASSFGADEQYF.

This clone was observed a few times. The chain carries TRBV28 and TRBJ2-6, with D perhaps TRBD1 (6 bases). The CDR3 sequence is 16 residues long. Germline V gene data show CDR1 as MDHEN and CDR2 as SYDVKM. V lost 4 bases and J lost 1, with 11 bases in between. The CDR3 sequence is CASSYTGKSGANVLTF. The DNA for the CDR3 is TGTGCCAGCAGTTATACAGGGAAATCTGGGGCCAACGTCCTGACTTTC.

CDR3 in DNA: TGTGCCAGCAGCCCCCGGGACAGTTCCTACGAGCAGTACTTC. Translation: CASSPRDSSYEQYF. This chain joins TRBV7-9 and TRBJ2-7; the match to TRBD1 covers 7 bases. The CDR3 contains 14 residues. Germline V CDR1 and CDR2: SEHNR, FQNEAQ (reference sequence). With 5 bases clipped from V and 1 base from J, the junction kept 5 bases outside the gene matches.

The chain has TRBV19 and TRBJ2-7; D perhaps matches TRBD1 (6 bases). CDR3 size: 14 residues. V lost 3 bases, J lost 2 bases, and 11 bases lay in between. CDR1 is LNHDA and CDR2 is SQIVND in the germline V gene (reference sequence). CDR3 nucleotides: TGTGCCAGTAGTATGGACAGAATTCCCTACGAGCAGTACTTC. It translates to CASSMDRIPYEQYF.

This chain joins TRBV18 and TRBJ2-1, with unresolved D. The CDR3 runs 12 residues. Germline CDR1 and CDR2: KGHSH and LQKENI. V lost 2 bases and J lost 7, with 6 bases in between. CDR3 region: CASSPEINEQFF. The CDR3 DNA reads TGTGCCAGCTCACCAGAGATAAATGAGCAGTTCTTC. Combining the CDR3 with reference TRBV18 and TRBJ2-1 gives the whole variable domain NAGVMQNPRHLVRRRGQEARLRCSPMKGHSHVYWYRQLPEEGLKFMVYLQKENIIDESGMPKERFSAEFPKEGPSILRIQQVVRGDSAAYFCASSPEINEQFFGPGTRLTVL.

This sequence joins TRBV6-1 and TRBJ2-5; 8 nucleotides line up with TRBD1. The J call is doubtful: the DNA matches TRBJ2-7 better. The CDR3 contains 12 residues. From germline, CDR1 is MNHNS and CDR2 SASEGT. The CDR3: CASWDRTLEQYF. DNA for the CDR3: TGTGCCAGCTGGGACAGGACGCTCGAGCAGTACTTC.

This chain links TRBV2 with TRBJ2-5, with TRBD1 identical over 10 bases. With V trimmed by 7 bases and J by 1 base, 3 bases remained unmatched. The CDR3 spans 14 residues. Germline V gene sequence: CDR1 SNHLY, CDR2 FYNNEI. The CDR3 region is CASTGTGAQETQYF. In DNA, the CDR3 is TGTGCCAGCACCGGGACAGGGGCCCAAGAGACCCAGTACTTC.

This clone is categorized as medium-sized. The J gene is TRBJ2-7, the V gene TRBV19, with 8 nucleotides matching TRBD2. The CDR3 contains 14 residues. CDR1 and CDR2 from the germline V gene are LNHDA and SQIVND (reference sequence). The ends lost 5 bases at V and 6 bases at J; junction bases unmatched: 9. CDR3 coding DNA: TGTGCCAGTAGTTCCGGGAGGGCCCTAGGCGAGCAGTACTTC. Its protein is CASSSGRALGEQYF.

V is TRBV30 and J is TRBJ1-4; the D is unclear. V was trimmed by 0 bases and J by 2 bases, leaving 7 bases between them. Germline V gene sequence: CDR1 GTSNPN, CDR2 SVGIG (reference sequence). CDR3 length equals 14 residues. The CDR3: CAWSVGATNEKLFF. The DNA of the CDR3 is TGTGCCTGGAGTGTCGGAGCTACTAATGAAAAACTGTTTTTT.

This clone appeared a few times. The J gene is TRBJ2-3, the V gene TRBV28; tentative D call: TRBD2 (5 bases). Trimming stripped 6 bases from V and 2 bases from J, with 18 bases between. This CDR3 region has 16 residues. Germline V gene lookup returns CDR1 MDHEN and CDR2 SYDVKM. The DNA for the CDR3 is TGTGCCAGCAGACTGACTAACCAACCTCACACAGATACGCAGTATTTT. Amino acid sequence: CASRLTNQPHTDTQYF.

The chain couples TRBV6-1 to TRBJ1-2; a weak D match, TRBD1 (5 bases). The germline CDR1 and CDR2 sequences are MNHNS and SASEGT. Trimming stripped 1 base from V and 5 bases from J, with 8 bases between. The CDR3 is 13 residues long. The CDR3 coding sequence is TGTGCCAGCAGTGAAGGGGGGGGTTATGGCTACACCTTC. Translation gives CASSEGGGYGYTF.